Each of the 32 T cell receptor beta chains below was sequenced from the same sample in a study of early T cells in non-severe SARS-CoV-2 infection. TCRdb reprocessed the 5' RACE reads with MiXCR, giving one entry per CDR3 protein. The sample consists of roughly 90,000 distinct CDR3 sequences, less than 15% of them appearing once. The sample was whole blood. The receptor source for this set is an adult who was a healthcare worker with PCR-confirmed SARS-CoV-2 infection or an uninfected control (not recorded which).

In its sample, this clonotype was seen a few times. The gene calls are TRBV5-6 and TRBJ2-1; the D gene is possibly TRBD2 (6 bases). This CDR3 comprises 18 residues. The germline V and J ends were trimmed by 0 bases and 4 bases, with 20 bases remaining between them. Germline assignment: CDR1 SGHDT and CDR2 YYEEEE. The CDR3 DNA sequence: TGTGCCAGCAGCTTGGACCGGCTAGCGACAATCCGGTACAATGAGCAGTTCTTC. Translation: CASSLDRLATIRYNEQFF. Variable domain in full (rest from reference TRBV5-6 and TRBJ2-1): DAGVTQSPTHLIKTRGQQVTLRCSPKSGHDTVSWYQQALGQGPQFIFQYYEEEERQRGNFPDRFSGHQFPNYSSELNVNALLLGDSALYLCASSLDRLATIRYNEQFFGPGTRLTVL.

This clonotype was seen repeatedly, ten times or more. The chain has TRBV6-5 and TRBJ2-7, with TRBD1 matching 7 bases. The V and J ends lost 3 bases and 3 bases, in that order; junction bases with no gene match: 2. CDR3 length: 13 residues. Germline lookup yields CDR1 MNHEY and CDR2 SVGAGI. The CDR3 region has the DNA TGTGCCAGCAGTTATCCAGGGGGCTACGAGCAGTACTTC. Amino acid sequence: CASSYPGGYEQYF.

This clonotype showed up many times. DNA of the CDR3: TGTGCCAGCAGTCGACTCGACGAGCAGTACTTC. Its translation: CASSRLDEQYF. V and J are TRBV28 and TRBJ2-7; D is ambiguous. In germline, CDR1 is MDHEN, CDR2 SYDVKM. Between the trimmed V and J ends, which lost 5 bases and 5 bases, there was a span of 7 bases. CDR3 length equals 11 residues.

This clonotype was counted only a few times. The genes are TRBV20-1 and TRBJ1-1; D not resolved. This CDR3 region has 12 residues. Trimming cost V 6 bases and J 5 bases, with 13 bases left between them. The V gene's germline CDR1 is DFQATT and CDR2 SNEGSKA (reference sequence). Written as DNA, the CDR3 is TGCAGTGCCCCGGATCGAGGGACTGAAGCTTTCTTT. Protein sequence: CSAPDRGTEAFF.

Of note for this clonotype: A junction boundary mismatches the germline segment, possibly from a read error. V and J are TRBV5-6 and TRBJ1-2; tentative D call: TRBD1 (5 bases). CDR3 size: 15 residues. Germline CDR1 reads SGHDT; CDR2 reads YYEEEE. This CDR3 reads CASSLERDRHYDYTF. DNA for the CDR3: TGTGCCAGCAGCTTGGAGCGGGACCGCCACTATGACTACACCTTC.

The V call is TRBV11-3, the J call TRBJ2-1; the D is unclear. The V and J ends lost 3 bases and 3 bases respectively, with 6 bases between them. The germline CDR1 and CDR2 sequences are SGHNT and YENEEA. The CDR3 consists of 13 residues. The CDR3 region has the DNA TGTGCCAGCAGCTTTGGAGACTACAATGAGCAGTTCTTC. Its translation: CASSFGDYNEQFF. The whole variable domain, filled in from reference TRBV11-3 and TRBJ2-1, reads EAGVVQSPRYKIIEKKQPVAFWCNPISGHNTLYWYLQNLGQGPELLIRYENEEAVDDSQLPKDRFSAERLKGVDSTLKIQPAELGDSAVYLCASSFGDYNEQFFGPGTRLTVL.

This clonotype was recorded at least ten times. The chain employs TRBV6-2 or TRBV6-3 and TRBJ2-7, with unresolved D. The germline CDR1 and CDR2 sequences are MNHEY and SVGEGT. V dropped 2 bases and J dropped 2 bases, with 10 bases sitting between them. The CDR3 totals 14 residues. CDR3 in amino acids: CASSYGGAAYEQYF. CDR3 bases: TGTGCCAGCAGTTACGGTGGCGCGGCCTACGAGCAGTACTTC.

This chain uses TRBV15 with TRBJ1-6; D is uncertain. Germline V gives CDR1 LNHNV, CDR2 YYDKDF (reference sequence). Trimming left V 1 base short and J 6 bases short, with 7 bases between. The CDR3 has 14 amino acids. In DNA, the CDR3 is TGTGCCACCAGCAGAGGAAATAGTAATTCACCCCTCCACTTT. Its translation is CATSRGNSNSPLHF.

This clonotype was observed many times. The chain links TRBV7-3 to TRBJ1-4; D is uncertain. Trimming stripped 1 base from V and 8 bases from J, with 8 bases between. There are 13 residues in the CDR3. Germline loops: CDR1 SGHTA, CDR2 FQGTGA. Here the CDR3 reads CASSLNAGEKLFF. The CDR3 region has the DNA TGTGCCAGCAGCTTAAACGCTGGGGAAAAACTGTTTTTT.

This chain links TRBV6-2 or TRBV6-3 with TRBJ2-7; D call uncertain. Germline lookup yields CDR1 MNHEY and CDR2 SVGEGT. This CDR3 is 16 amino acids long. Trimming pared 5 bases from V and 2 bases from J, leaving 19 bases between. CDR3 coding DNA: TGTGCCAGCAGTACCCGCGCTTATGGTGGGGCCTACGAGCAGTACTTC. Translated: CASSTRAYGGAYEQYF.

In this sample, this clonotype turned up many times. The CDR3 reads CASSLEPGGQETQYF. DNA of the CDR3: TGTGCCAGCAGCTTAGAACCGGGGGGCCAAGAGACCCAGTACTTC. This rearrangement joins TRBV7-2 to TRBJ2-5; 7 bases map to TRBD2. CDR1 is SGHTA, CDR2 FQGNSA, per germline. V dropped 1 base and J dropped 1; count of bases not matched to a gene: 3. This CDR3 spans 15 amino acids.

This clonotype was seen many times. CDR3 nucleotide sequence: TGTGCCAGCAGGGGGACAGGTTACGAGCAGTACTTC. Translated, it gives CASRGTGYEQYF. This sequence joins TRBV2 and TRBJ2-7, with TRBD1 matching over 8 bases. This CDR3 comprises 12 residues. Germline values: CDR1 SNHLY, CDR2 FYNNEI. V gave up 6 bases and J gave up 4 bases; unmatched junction bases: 2.

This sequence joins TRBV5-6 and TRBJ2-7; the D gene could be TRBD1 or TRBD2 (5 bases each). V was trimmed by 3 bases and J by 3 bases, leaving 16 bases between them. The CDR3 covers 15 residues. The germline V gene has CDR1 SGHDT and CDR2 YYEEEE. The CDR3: CASSYRRPGGYEQYF. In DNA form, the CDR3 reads TGTGCCAGCAGCTACCGACGGCCTGGGGGCTACGAGCAGTACTTC.

CDR3 residues: CASSANPIEGPLGEKLFF. As DNA, the CDR3 is TGTGCCAGCAGCGCCAATCCCATCGAGGGTCCTTTGGGGGAAAAACTGTTTTTT. The gene calls are TRBV9 and TRBJ1-4; D is unclear. CDR3 length: 18 amino acids. V was trimmed by 3 bases and J by 8 bases, leaving 26 bases between them. Germline-derived CDR1 and CDR2 are SGDLS and YYNGEE.

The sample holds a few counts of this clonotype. CDR3 sequence (DNA): TGTGCCAGCAGCTTAGCTCCGTCGGCGGAGGGCTACGAGCAGTACTTC. Translation: CASSLAPSAEGYEQYF. The rearrangement links TRBV7-2 to TRBJ2-7; D is perhaps TRBD2 (6 bases). The CDR3 is made up of 16 amino acids. Looked up from germline, CDR1 is SGHTA and CDR2 is FQGNSA. The germline V and J ends were trimmed by 0 bases and 3 bases, with 15 bases remaining between them.

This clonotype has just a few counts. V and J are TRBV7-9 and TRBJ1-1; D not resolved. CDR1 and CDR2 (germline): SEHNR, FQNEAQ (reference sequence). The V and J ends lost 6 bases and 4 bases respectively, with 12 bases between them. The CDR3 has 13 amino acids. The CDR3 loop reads CASSNYMGTEAFF. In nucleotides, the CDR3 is TGTGCCAGCAGTAATTACATGGGCACTGAAGCTTTCTTT.

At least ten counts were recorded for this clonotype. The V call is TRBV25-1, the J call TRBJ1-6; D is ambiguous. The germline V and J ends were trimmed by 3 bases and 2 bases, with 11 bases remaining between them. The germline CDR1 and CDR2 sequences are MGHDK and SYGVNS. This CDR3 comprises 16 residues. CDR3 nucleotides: TGTGCCAGCAGTGATATAGTGGGAACCTATAATTCACCCCTCCACTTT. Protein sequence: CASSDIVGTYNSPLHF.

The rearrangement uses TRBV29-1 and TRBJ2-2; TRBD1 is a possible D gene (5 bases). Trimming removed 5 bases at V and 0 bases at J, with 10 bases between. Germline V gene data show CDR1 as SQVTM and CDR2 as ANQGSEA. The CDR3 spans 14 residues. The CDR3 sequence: CSVSRTTNTGELFF. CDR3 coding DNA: TGCAGCGTTTCAAGGACAACGAACACCGGGGAGCTGTTTTTT.

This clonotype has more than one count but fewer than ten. DNA for the CDR3: TGTGCCAGCAGCGTTGGACCGCTCTCTGGAAACACCATATATTTT. This sequence encodes CASSVGPLSGNTIYF. This chain joins TRBV5-6 and TRBJ1-3; D gene unclear. Trimming removed 4 bases at V and 0 bases at J, with 11 bases between. From germline, CDR1 is SGHDT and CDR2 YYEEEE. The CDR3 contains 15 residues.

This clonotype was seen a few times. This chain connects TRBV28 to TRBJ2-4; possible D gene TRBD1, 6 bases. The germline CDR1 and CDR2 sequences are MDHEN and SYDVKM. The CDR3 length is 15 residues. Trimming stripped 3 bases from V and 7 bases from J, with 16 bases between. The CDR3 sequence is CASSFNRDVGNIQYF. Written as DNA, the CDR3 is TGTGCCAGCAGTTTCAACAGGGATGTCGGGAACATTCAGTACTTC.

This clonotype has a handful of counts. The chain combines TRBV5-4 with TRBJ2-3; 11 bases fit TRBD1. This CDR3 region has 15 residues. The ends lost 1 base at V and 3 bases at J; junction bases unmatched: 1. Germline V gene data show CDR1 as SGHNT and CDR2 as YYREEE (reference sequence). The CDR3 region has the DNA TGTGCCAGCAGCTTGAGGGACAGGGGGACAGATACGCAGTATTTT. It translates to CASSLRDRGTDTQYF.

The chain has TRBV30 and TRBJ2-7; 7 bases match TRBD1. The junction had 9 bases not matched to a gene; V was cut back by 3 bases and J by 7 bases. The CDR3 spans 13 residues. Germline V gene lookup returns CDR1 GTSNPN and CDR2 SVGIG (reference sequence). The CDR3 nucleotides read TGTGCCTGGAGGGGATCGACAGGGATTGAGCAGTACTTC. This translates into CAWRGSTGIEQYF.

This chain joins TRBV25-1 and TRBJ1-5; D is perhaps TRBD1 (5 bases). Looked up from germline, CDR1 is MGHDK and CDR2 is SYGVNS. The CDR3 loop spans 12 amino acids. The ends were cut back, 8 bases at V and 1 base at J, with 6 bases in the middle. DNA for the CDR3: TGTGCCAGCGGGGGGAGCAATCAGCCCCAGCATTTT. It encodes CASGGSNQPQHF.

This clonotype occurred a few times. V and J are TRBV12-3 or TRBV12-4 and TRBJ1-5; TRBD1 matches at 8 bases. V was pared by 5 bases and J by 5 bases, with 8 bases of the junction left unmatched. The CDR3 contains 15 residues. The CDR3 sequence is CASSPGTGLDQPQHF. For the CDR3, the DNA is TGTGCCAGCAGTCCCGGGACAGGATTGGATCAGCCCCAGCATTTT.

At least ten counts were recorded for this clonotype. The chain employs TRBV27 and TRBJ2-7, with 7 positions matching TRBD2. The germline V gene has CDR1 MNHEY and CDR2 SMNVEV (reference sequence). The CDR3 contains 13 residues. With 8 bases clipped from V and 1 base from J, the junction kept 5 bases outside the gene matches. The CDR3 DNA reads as TGTGCCAGCGGGAGGGGTTGGTCCTACGAGCAGTACTTC. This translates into CASGRGWSYEQYF.

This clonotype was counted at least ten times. The chain's CDR3 is CAWRAGDYDGYTF. The CDR3 bases are TGTGCCTGGAGAGCAGGGGACTATGATGGCTACACCTTC. The chain combines TRBV30 with TRBJ1-2, with a possible D match to TRBD1 (6 bases). The CDR3 has 13 residues. CDR1 is GTSNPN, CDR2 SVGIG, per germline (reference sequence). V was pared by 3 bases and J by 6 bases, with 14 bases between. Based on the CDR3 plus reference TRBV30 and TRBJ1-2, the full variable domain is SQTIHQWPATLVQPVGSPLSLECTVEGTSNPNLYWYRQAAGRGLQLLFYSVGIGQISSEVPQNLSASRPQDRQFILSSKKLLLSDSGFYLCAWRAGDYDGYTFGSGTRLTVV.

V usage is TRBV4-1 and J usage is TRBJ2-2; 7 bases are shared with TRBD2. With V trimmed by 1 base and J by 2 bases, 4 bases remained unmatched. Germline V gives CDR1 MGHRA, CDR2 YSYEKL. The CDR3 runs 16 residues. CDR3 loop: CASSQASGGNTGELFF. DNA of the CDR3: TGCGCCAGCAGCCAAGCGTCGGGGGGAAACACCGGGGAGCTGTTTTTT.

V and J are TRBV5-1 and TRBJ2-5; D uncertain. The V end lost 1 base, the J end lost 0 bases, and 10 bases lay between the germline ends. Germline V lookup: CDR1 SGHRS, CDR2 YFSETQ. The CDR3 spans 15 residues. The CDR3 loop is CASSLLQTHQETQYF. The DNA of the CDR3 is TGCGCCAGCAGCTTGTTGCAGACACACCAAGAGACCCAGTACTTC.

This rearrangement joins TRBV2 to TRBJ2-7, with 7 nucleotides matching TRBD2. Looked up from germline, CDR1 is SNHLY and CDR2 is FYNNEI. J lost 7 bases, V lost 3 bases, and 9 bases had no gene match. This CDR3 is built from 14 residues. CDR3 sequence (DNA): TGTGCCAGCAGTGATCTGCGGGGGTTTAGGGAGCAGTACTTC. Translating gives CASSDLRGFREQYF.

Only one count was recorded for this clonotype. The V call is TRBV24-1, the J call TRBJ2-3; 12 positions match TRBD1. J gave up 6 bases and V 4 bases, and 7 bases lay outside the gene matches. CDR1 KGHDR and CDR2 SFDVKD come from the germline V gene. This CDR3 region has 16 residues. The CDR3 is CATSDLGTGGLDTQYF. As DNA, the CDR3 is TGTGCCACCAGTGACCTCGGGACAGGGGGCTTGGATACGCAGTATTTT.

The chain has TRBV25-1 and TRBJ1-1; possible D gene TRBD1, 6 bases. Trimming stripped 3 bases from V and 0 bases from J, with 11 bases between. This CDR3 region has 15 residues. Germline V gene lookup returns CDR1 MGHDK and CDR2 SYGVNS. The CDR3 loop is CASSEPGQMNTEAFF. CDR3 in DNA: TGTGCCAGCAGTGAGCCGGGACAAATGAACACTGAAGCTTTCTTT. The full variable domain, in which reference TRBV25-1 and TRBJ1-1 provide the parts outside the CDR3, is EADIYQTPRYLVIGTGKKITLECSQTMGHDKMYWYQQDPGMELHLIHYSYGVNSTEKGDLSSESTVSRIRTEHFPLTLESARPSHTSQYLCASSEPGQMNTEAFFGQGTRLTVV.

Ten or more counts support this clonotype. The CDR3 region has the DNA TGTGCCAGCAGCAAGACTAGCGGGGGATACTACAATGAGCAGTTCTTC. Protein sequence: CASSKTSGGYYNEQFF. V and J are TRBV11-2 and TRBJ2-1, with TRBD2 identical over 12 bases. This CDR3 comprises 16 residues. CDR1 is SGHAT and CDR2 is FQNNGV in the germline V gene. The junction had 5 bases not matched to a gene; V was cut back by 5 bases and J by 3 bases.